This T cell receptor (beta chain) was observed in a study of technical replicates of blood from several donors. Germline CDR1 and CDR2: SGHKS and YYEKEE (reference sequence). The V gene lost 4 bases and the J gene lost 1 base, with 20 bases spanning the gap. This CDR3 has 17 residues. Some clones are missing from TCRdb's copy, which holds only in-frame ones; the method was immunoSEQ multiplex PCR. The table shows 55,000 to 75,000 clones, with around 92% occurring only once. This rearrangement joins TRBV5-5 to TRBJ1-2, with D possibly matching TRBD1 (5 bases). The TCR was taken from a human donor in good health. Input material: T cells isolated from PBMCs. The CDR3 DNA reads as TGTGCCAGCAGCCGTTCAAAACAGGCCCCGGATAACTATGGCTACACCTTC. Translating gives CASSRSKQAPDNYGYTF.